The 7 T cell receptor beta chains in this list originate from one sample, sequenced in a study of immune heterogeneity within non-small cell lung tumors. It was a multiplex PCR that amplified TCR beta CDR3, with 32 V and 13 J primers. TCRdb reprocessed the multiplex PCR reads with MiXCR, giving one entry per CDR3 protein. The repertoire holds about 3,200 distinct CDR3 sequences, with 20% to 25% as singletons. For each sample, template was roughly 640 ng of bulk tumor genomic DNA. Multiple biopsies spaced far apart were taken from each primary tumor during surgery. The study cohort was described as untreated, and its members had newly diagnosed non-small cell lung cancer. They went on to have curative surgery. The sequencing input was lung tumor tissue. These receptors were taken from a man in his 60s with non-small cell lung cancer.

A word on this clonotype: This could be a read error, since a much larger clone is one nucleotide away. V is TRBV5-1 and J is TRBJ1-1, with TRBD1 as a possible D gene (5 bases). Looked up from germline, CDR1 is SGHRS and CDR2 is YFSETQ. Trimming stripped 3 bases from V and 1 base from J, with 16 bases between. This CDR3 region has 16 residues. The CDR3 nucleotides read TGCGCCAGCAGCTGGACGTGGGGGAAACCGAACACTGAAGCTTTCTTT. It specifies CASSWTWGKPNTEAFF.

By share, this clonotype counts as medium-sized. The CDR3 sequence is CASSLWGGGQGSTDTQYF. The CDR3 bases are TGTGCCAGCAGTTTATGGGGTGGGGGACAGGGGAGCACAGATACGCAGTATTTT. This chain joins TRBV27 and TRBJ2-3; TRBD1 matches at 10 bases. V gave up 1 base and J gave up 0 bases; unmatched junction bases: 7. CDR3 size: 18 residues. Germline loops: CDR1 MNHEY, CDR2 SMNVEV (reference sequence).

Details on this clonotype: Possible read error: a much larger clone is one base away. The J gene is TRBJ2-1, the V gene TRBV7-6; possibly TRBD2 for D (6 bases). The germline CDR1 and CDR2 sequences are SGHVS and FNYEAQ. This CDR3 is built from 14 residues. Trimming stripped 8 bases from V and 8 bases from J, with 19 bases between. The DNA for the CDR3 is TGTGCCAGCGTAGGCAGCGTGGGAGGTTATGAGCAGTTCTTC. Encoded protein: CASVGSVGGYEQFF. The variable domain in full, completed from reference TRBV7-6 and TRBJ2-1, reads GAGVSQSPRYKVTKRGQDVALRCDPISGHVSLYWYRQALGQGPEFLTYFNYEAQQDKSGLPNDRFSAERPEGSISTLTIQRTEQRDSAMYRCASVGSVGGYEQFFGPGTRLTVL.

Sample share makes this clonotype medium-sized. The chain recombines TRBV20-1 with TRBJ2-7, with TRBD2 identical over 9 bases. Germline loops: CDR1 DFQATT, CDR2 SNEGSKA (reference sequence). This CDR3 comprises 16 residues. V lost 6 bases, J lost 3 bases, and 15 bases stayed unmatched. This chain's CDR3 is CSATNIPGTSLYEQYF. The CDR3 bases are TGCAGTGCCACTAATATTCCCGGGACTAGCCTCTACGAGCAGTACTTC.

By proportion, this clonotype is medium-sized. This sequence joins TRBV20-1 and TRBJ2-1; perhaps TRBD1 as D (5 bases). Trimming cost V 0 bases and J 9 bases, with 18 bases left between them. Germline V gives CDR1 DFQATT, CDR2 SNEGSKA (reference sequence). The length of the CDR3 is 15 residues. The CDR3 reads CSAREFGTDSVEQFF. In DNA form, the CDR3 reads TGCAGTGCTAGAGAATTTGGAACTGACAGCGTTGAGCAGTTCTTC.

This clonotype is medium-sized within its sample. The V and J genes are TRBV5-8 and TRBJ1-4; maybe TRBD1 (6 bases). There are 15 residues in the CDR3. Germline lookup yields CDR1 SGHTS and CDR2 YDEGEE. V was clipped by 7 bases and J by 8 bases, with 21 bases between them. The CDR3 nucleotides read TGTGCCAGCCCCCCCGGGGGCTGGAGAATGGAAAAACTGTTTTTT. It yields the protein CASPPGGWRMEKLFF.

By frequency in the sample, this clonotype is medium-sized. This sequence joins TRBV24-1 and TRBJ1-4; 7 nucleotides line up with TRBD1. V trimming: 4 bases; J trimming: 2 bases; junction bases outside the gene matches: 3. The CDR3 contains 15 residues. Germline values: CDR1 KGHDR, CDR2 SFDVKD. The CDR3 here is CATSETGSTNEKLFF. The CDR3 DNA sequence: TGTGCCACCAGTGAGACAGGGTCCACTAATGAAAAACTGTTTTTT.